The next 11 T cell receptor beta chains were all read from a single sample in a study of kidney transplant recipient with SARS-CoV-2 infection. TCRdb re-derived calls from the reads in MiXCR, one entry per CDR3 protein. Of about 240,000 distinct CDR3 sequences detected, 25% to 35% appear once; the ten largest clones hold under 9.5%. The sample consisted of a blood sample, taken at baseline and between days 110 and 120 from a kidney transplant recipient. All receptors derive from a young adult male patient who had COVID-19 and was a kidney transplant recipient. These T cells may partly come from the graft donor.

Concerning this clonotype: One junction end does not reproduce the germline sequence, and a read error may be involved. This sequence joins TRBV3-1 and TRBJ1-1; no reliable D call. The germline V gene encodes CDR1 LGHDT and CDR2 YNNKEL (reference sequence). This CDR3 is 17 amino acids long. CDR3 bases: TGTGCCTGCAGCGCACGGCCTCCCATTTCAATTCGCACTGAAGCTTTCTTT. Translated, it gives CACSARPPISIRTEAFF.

Comment on this clonotype: A much bigger clone sits one base away, suggesting this may be a read error. J is TRBJ1-1 and V is TRBV9; 7 bases align to TRBD1. V lost 0 bases to trimming and J lost 0 bases; unmatched junction nucleotides: 8. This CDR3 is built from 17 residues. In germline, CDR1 is SGDLS, CDR2 YYNGEE. CDR3 sequence reads: CASSVDRSGGLNTEAFF. CDR3 bases: TGTGCCAGCAGCGTAGATAGGTCAGGGGGTTTGAACACTGAAGCTTTCTTT. The full variable domain, with the rest looked up from reference TRBV9 and TRBJ1-1, is DSGVTQTPKHLITATGQRVTLRCSPRSGDLSVYWYQQSLDQGLQFLIQYYNGEERAKGNILERFSAQQFPDLHSELNLSSLELGDSALYFCASSVDRSGGLNTEAFFGQGTRLTVV.

In its sample, this clonotype was seen many times. The chain is built from TRBV30 and TRBJ1-3, with a weak D call TRBD1 (5 bases). Germline assignment: CDR1 GTSNPN and CDR2 SVGIG (reference sequence). The CDR3 is 12 residues long. V was clipped by 2 bases and J by 3 bases, with 5 bases between them. In nucleotides, the CDR3 is TGTGCCTGGAGTACAGGTGGAAACACCATATATTTT. Protein: CAWSTGGNTIYF.

The sample holds many counts of this clonotype. V usage is TRBV2 and J usage is TRBJ2-7; TRBD1 matches at 7 bases. V lost 6 bases, J lost 3 bases, and 5 bases stayed unmatched. CDR1 and CDR2 from the germline V gene are SNHLY and FYNNEI. The CDR3 loop spans 13 amino acids. The CDR3 sequence: CASSDHRGYEQYV. CDR3 DNA sequence: TGTGCCAGCAGCGACCACAGGGGCTACGAGCAGTACGTC.

Remarks on this clonotype: Given a much more abundant clone one base away, this may be a read error. This chain joins TRBV7-6 and TRBJ2-2, with TRBD2 as a possible D gene (5 bases). CDR1 SGHVS and CDR2 FNYEAQ come from the germline V gene. This CDR3 contains 12 residues. CDR3 DNA: TGTGCCAGCAGCTTATTCTCCGGGGAGCCGTTTTTT. Translated, it gives CASSLFSGEPFF.

The chain is built from TRBV9 and TRBJ2-1, with 8 bases matching TRBD2. The CDR3 totals 15 residues. After removal of 0 bases from V and 7 bases from J, the junction contained 6 bases not matched to a gene. The germline V gene has CDR1 SGDLS and CDR2 YYNGEE. The CDR3 DNA reads as TGTGCCAGCAGCGTAGCGACTAGCGTAAGAAATGAGCAGTTCTTC. As protein: CASSVATSVRNEQFF.

This clonotype came up many times. This chain links TRBV19 with TRBJ1-3, with 9 bases aligning to TRBD1. The germline V gene encodes CDR1 LNHDA and CDR2 SQIVND (reference sequence). The CDR3 sequence is 15 residues long. V shed 4 bases and J 4 bases; nucleotides not matched to a gene: 5. The chain's CDR3 is CASSTGTGHGNTIYF. For the CDR3, the DNA is TGTGCCAGTAGTACCGGGACAGGGCACGGAAACACCATATATTTT.

Regarding this clonotype: Being one base from a much bigger clone, this may be a read error. The chain joins TRBV7-9 to TRBJ2-5; D uncertain. The J call may be mistaken, given a closer DNA end match to TRBJ2-7. From germline, CDR1 is SEHNR and CDR2 FQNEAQ (reference sequence). CDR3 length equals 14 residues. The CDR3 coding sequence is TGTGCCGGCAGCTTAGACACGCACGAATACGAGCAGTACTTC. Translating gives CAGSLDTHEYEQYF.

The table lists this clonotype with many counts. The rearrangement links TRBV20-1 to TRBJ2-7; D might be TRBD1 or TRBD2, each matching 6 bases. V lost 1 base, J lost 0 bases, and 16 bases lay in between. Germline values: CDR1 DFQATT, CDR2 SNEGSKA (reference sequence). CDR3 length: 16 amino acids. CDR3 loop: CSARGPAGDFSYEQYF. The DNA for the CDR3 is TGCAGTGCTAGAGGACCGGCAGGGGACTTCTCCTACGAGCAGTACTTC.

A few counts support this clonotype. V is TRBV7-2 and J is TRBJ2-3; 11 nucleotides agree with TRBD2. The V gene's germline CDR1 is SGHTA and CDR2 FQGNSA. V shed 4 bases, J shed 2 bases, and the junction held 5 bases outside the gene matches. CDR3 length: 16 amino acids. The CDR3 nucleotides read TGTGCCAGCAGCTACAGACTAGCGGGAAACACAGATACGCAGTATTTT. Translation gives CASSYRLAGNTDTQYF.

This clonotype showed up many times. The chain is built from TRBV30 and TRBJ2-5; D is uncertain. In germline, CDR1 is GTSNPN, CDR2 SVGIG (reference sequence). This CDR3 contains 12 residues. The V gene lost 5 bases and the J gene lost 0 bases, with 7 bases spanning the gap. In DNA, the CDR3 is TGTGCCTGGGGTAGGGACCAAGAGACCCAGTACTTC. It yields the protein CAWGRDQETQYF.